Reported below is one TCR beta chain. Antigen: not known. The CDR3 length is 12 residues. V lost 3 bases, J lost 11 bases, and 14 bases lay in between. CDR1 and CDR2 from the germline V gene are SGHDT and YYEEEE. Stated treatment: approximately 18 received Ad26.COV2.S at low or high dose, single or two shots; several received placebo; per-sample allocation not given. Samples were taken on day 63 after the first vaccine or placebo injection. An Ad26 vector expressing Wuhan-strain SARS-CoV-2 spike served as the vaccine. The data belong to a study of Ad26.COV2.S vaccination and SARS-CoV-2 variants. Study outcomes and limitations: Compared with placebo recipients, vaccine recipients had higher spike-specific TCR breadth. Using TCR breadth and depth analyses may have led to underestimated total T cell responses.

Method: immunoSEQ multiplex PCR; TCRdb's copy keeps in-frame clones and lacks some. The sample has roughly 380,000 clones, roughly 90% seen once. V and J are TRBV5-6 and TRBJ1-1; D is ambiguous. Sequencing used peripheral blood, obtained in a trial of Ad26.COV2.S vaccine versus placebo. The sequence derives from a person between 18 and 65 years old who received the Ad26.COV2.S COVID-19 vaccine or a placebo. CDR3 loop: CASSSAAIGAFF. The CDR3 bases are TGTGCCAGCAGCTCAGCAGCGATCGGCGCTTTCTTT.